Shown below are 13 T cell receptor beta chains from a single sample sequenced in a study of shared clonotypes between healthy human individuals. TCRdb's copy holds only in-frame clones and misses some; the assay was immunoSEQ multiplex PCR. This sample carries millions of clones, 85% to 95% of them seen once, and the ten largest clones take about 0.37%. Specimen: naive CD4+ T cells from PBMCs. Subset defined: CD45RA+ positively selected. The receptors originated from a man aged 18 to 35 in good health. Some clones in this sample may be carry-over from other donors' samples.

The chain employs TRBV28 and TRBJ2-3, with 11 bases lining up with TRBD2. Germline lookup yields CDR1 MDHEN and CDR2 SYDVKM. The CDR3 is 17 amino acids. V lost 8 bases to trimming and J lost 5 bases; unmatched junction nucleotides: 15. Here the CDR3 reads CASDPIAGGPKRDTQYF. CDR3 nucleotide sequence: TGTGCCAGCGACCCCATAGCGGGAGGGCCGAAGCGAGATACGCAGTATTTT.

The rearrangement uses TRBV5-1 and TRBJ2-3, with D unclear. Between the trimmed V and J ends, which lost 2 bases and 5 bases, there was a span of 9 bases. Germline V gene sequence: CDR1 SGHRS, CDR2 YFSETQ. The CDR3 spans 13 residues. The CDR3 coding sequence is TGCGCCAGCAGCTTTGAGTTGGAAGATACGCAGTATTTT. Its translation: CASSFELEDTQYF.

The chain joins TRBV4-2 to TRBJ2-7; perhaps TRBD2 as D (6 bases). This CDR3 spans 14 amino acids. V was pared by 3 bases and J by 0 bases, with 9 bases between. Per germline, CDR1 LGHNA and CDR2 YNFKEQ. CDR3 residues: CASSHGGDSYEQYF. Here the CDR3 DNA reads TGTGCCAGCAGCCATGGAGGGGACTCCTACGAGCAGTACTTC.

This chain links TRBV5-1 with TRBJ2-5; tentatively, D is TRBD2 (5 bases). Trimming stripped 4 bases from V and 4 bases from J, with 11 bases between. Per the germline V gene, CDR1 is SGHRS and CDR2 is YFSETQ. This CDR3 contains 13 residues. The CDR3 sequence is CASSEGRRETQYF. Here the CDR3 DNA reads TGCGCCAGCAGCGAGGGCAGGCGAGAGACCCAGTACTTC.

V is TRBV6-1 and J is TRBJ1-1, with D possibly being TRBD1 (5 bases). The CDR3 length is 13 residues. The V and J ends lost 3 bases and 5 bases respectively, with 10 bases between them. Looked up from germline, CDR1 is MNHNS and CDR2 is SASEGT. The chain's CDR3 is CASSDQEGTEAFF. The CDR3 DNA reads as TGTGCCAGCAGTGATCAAGAGGGGACTGAAGCTTTCTTT.

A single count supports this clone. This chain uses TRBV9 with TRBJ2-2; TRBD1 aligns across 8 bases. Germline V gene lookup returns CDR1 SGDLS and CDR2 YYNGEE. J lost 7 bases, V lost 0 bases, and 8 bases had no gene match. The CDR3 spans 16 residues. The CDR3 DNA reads TGTGCCAGCAGCGTAGACCCAACAGGGGGTATCGGGGAGCTGTTTTTT. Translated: CASSVDPTGGIGELFF.

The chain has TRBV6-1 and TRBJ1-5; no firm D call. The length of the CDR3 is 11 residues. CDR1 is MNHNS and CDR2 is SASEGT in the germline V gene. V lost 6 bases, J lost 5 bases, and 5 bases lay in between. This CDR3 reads CASRRDQPQHF. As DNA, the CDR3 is TGTGCCAGCAGACGGGATCAGCCCCAGCATTTT.

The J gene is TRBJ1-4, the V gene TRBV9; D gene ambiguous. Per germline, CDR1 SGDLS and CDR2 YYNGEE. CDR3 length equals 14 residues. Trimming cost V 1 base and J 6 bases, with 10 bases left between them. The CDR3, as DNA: TGTGCCAGCAGCGTATCTCAGGAGGATGAAAAACTGTTTTTT. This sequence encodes CASSVSQEDEKLFF.

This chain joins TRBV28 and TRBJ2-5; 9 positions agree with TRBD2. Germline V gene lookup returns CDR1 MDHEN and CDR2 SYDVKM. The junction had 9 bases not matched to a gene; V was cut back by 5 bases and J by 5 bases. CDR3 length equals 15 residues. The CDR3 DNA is TGTGCCAGCAGTCCCGGAGGGGCGGGAGGGGAGACCCAGTACTTC. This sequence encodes CASSPGGAGGETQYF.

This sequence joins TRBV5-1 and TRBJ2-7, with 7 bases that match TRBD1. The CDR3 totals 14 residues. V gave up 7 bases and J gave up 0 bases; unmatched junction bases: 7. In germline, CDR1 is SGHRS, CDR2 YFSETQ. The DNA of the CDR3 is TGCGCCAGCGGGTTGGCAGGGGGCTCCTACGAGCAGTACTTC. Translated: CASGLAGGSYEQYF.

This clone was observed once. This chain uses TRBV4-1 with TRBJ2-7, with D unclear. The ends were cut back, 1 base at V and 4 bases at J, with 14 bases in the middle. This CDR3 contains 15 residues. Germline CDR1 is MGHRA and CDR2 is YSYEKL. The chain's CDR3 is CASSQAGGSIYEQYF. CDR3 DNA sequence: TGCGCCAGCAGCCAAGCGGGCGGATCCATATACGAGCAGTACTTC.

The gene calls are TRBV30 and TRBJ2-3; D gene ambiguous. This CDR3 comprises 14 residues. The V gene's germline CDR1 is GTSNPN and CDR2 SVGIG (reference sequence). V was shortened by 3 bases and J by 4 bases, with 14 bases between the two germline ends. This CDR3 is CAWRGAQRSDTQYF. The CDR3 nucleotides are TGTGCCTGGAGAGGAGCCCAGCGTTCAGATACGCAGTATTTT. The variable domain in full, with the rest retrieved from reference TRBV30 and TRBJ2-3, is SQTIHQWPATLVQPVGSPLSLECTVEGTSNPNLYWYRQAAGRGLQLLFYSVGIGQISSEVPQNLSASRPQDRQFILSSKKLLLSDSGFYLCAWRGAQRSDTQYFGPGTRLTVL.

CDR3 region: CASSLATRGTGELFF. Written as DNA, the CDR3 is TGTGCCAGCTCACTCGCGACTAGGGGAACCGGGGAGCTGTTTTTT. The chain joins TRBV18 to TRBJ2-2; D might be TRBD2 (6 bases). Germline-derived CDR1 and CDR2 are KGHSH and LQKENI. Between the trimmed V and J ends, which lost 4 bases and 5 bases, there was a span of 14 bases. This CDR3 is built from 15 residues.